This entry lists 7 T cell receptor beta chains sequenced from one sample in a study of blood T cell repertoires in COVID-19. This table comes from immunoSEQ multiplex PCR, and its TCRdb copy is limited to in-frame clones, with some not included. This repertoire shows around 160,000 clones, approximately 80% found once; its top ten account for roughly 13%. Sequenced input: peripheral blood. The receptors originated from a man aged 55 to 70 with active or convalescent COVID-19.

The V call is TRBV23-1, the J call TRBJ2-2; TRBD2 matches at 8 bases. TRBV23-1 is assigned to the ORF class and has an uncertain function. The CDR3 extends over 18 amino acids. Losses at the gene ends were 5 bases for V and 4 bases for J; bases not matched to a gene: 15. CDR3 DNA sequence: TGCGCCAGCAGTACTCCCCGCTCCCCTAGCGGGTCCACCGGGGAGCTGTTTTTT. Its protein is CASSTPRSPSGSTGELFF.

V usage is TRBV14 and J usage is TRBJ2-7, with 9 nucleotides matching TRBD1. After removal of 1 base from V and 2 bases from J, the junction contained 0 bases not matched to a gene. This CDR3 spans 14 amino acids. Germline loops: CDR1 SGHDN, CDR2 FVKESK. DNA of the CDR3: TGTGCCAGCAGCCAAGGGACAGGGGCCTACGAGCAGTACTTC. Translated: CASSQGTGAYEQYF.

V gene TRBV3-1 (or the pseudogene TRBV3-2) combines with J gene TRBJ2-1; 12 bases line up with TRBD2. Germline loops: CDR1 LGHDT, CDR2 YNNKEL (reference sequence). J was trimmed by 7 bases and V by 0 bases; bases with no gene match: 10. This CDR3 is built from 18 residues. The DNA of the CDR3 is TGTGCCAGCAGCCAAGACAACCTAGCGGGAGGGCCAAGGAATGAGCAGTTCTTC. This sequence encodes CASSQDNLAGGPRNEQFF.

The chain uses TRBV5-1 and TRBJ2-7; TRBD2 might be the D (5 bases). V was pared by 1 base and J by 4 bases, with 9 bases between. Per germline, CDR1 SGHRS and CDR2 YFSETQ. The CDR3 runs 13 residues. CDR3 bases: TGCGCCAGCAGCTTGCCGCGAGGGTACGAGCAGTACTTC. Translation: CASSLPRGYEQYF.

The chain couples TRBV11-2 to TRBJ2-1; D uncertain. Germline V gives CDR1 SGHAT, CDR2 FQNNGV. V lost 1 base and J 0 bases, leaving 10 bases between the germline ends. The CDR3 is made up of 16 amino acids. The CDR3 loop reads CASSLAPANSYNEQFF. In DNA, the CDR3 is TGTGCCAGCAGCTTAGCGCCTGCGAACTCCTACAATGAGCAGTTCTTC.

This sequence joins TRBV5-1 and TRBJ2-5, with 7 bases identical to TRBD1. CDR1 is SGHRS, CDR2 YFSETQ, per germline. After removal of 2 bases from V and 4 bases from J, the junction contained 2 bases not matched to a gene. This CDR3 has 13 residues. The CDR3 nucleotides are TGCGCCAGCAGCTTTTCAGGGGGAGAGACCCAGTACTTC. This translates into CASSFSGGETQYF.

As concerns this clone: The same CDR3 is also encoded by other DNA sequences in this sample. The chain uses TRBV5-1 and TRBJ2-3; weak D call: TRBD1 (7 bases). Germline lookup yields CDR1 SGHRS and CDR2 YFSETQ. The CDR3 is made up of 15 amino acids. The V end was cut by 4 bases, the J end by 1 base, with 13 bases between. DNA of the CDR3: TGCGCCAGCAGCCCCTCCAGGGGGGGCACAGATACGCAGTATTTT. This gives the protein CASSPSRGGTDTQYF.